This TCR beta chain came from a study of OX40 agonist ivuxolimab in advanced cancers. Only in-frame clones appear in the TCRdb table, and some are missing; sequencing was by immunoSEQ multiplex PCR. Among roughly 82,000 clones, 70% to 90% were seen once, and the ten largest hold more than 8.5%. Per germline, CDR1 SGHNT and CDR2 YYREEE (reference sequence). The CDR3 is made up of 15 amino acids. The V gene lost 4 bases and the J gene lost 1 base, with 12 bases spanning the gap. The source material was CD4+ or CD8+ T cells sorted from blood, sampled in a trial of the OX40 agonist ivuxolimab. This TCR was sampled from an adult with an advanced solid tumor such as melanoma, head and neck, liver or kidney cancer. The V and J genes are TRBV5-4 and TRBJ2-1; the D gene is possibly TRBD2 (5 bases). CDR3 in amino acids: CASSPTSESYNEQFF. CDR3 bases: TGTGCCAGCAGCCCCACTAGTGAGTCCTACAATGAGCAGTTCTTC.